The 2 T cell receptor beta chains below were found in one sample sequenced in a study of regulatory T cells in long-lasting Graves disease. Construction of the TCR beta libraries employed iRepertoire HTBI primers in conjunction with Arm-PCR of CDR3 regions. MiXCR was run by TCRdb on the multiplex PCR reads, yielding one entry per CDR3 protein. The sample records roughly 420,000 distinct CDR3 sequences, over 15% being singletons. Described time point: newly diagnosed GD, antithyroid drugs for less than 3 months. With RNA extracted from PBMCs as input, the TCR library was made. This sample was shared with a second study, whose subject was T cells in Graves' hyperthyroidism and ophthalmopathy.

Sequenced material: peripheral blood mononuclear cells (PBMCs), taken at new diagnosis, from a patient treated with antithyroid drugs. Receptor source: a woman aged 18-29 years with Graves disease.

The table lists this clonotype with many counts. The chain carries TRBV27 and TRBJ2-3; TRBD1 matches at 7 bases. The V segment lost 5 bases and the J segment 3 bases; nucleotides outside the gene matches: 11. The germline CDR1 and CDR2 sequences are MNHEY and SMNVEV (reference sequence). The CDR3 extends over 16 amino acids. The CDR3: CASSSTGTEQTDTQYF. The CDR3 DNA sequence: TGTGCCAGCAGTAGCACCGGGACAGAGCAAACAGATACGCAGTATTTT.

Only a few counts were recorded for this clonotype. The V and J genes are TRBV28 and TRBJ1-6; D unresolved. Trimming shortened V by 3 bases and J by 6 bases, and 12 bases separated the two germline ends. Germline V CDR1 and CDR2: MDHEN, SYDVKM. CDR3 length: 15 amino acids. CDR3 in DNA: TGTGCCAGCAGTTTCCCAGTGGGGAGTAATTCACCCCTCCACTTT. This sequence encodes CASSFPVGSNSPLHF.